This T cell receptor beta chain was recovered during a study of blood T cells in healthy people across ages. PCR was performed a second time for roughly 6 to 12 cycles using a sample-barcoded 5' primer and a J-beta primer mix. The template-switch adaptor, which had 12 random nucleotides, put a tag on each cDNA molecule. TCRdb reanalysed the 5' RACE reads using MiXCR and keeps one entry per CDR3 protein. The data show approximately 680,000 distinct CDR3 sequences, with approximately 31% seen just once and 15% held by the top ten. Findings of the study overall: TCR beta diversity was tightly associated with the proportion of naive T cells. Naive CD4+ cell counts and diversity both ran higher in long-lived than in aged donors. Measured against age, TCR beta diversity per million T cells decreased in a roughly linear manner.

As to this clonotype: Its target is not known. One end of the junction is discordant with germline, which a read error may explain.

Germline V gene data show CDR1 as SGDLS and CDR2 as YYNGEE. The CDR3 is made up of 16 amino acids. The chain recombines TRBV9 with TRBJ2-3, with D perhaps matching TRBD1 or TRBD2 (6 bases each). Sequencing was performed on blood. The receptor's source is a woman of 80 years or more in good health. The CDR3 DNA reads TGTGTCAGCACCTTGGGGGGCCAGACAATCACAGATACGCAGTATTTT. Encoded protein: CVSTLGGQTITDTQYF. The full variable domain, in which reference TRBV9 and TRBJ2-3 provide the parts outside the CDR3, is DSGVTQTPKHLITATGQRVTLRCSPRSGDLSVYWYQQSLDQGLQFLIQYYNGEERAKGNILERFSAQQFPDLHSELNLSSLELGDSALYFCVSTLGGQTITDTQYFGPGTRLTVL.